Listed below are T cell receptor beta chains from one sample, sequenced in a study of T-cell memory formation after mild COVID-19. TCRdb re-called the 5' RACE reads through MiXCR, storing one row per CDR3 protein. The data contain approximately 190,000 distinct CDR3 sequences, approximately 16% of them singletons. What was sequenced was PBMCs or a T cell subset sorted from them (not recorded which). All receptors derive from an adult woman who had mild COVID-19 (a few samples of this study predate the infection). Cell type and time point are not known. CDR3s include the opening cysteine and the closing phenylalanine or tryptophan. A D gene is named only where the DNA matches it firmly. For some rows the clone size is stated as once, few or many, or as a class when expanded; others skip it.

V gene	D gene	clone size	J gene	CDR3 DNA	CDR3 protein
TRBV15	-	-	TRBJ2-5	TGTGCCACCAGCAGAGGGACAGACCCGGGAGAGACCCAGTACTTC	CATSRGTDPGETQYF
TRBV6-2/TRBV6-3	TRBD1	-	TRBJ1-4	TGTGCCAGCGGTGAGGCGGGACAGCTCATTGAAAAACTGTTTTTT	CASGEAGQLIEKLFF
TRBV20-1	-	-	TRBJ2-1	TGCAGTGCTAGCAGTCCCAATGAGCAGTTCTTC	CSASSPNEQFF
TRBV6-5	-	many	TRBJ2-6	TGTGCCAGCAGCCGGAGTGGCAACGTCCTGACTTTC	CASSRSGNVLTF
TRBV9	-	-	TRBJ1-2	TGTGCCAGCAGCGTGGTAGGGGATAAACATGGCTACACCTTC	CASSVVGDKHGYTF
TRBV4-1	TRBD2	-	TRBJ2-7	TGCGCCAGCAGCCAAAGGGAGGGGACTACCTACGAGCAGTACTTC	CASSQREGTTYEQYF
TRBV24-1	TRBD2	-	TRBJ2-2	TGTGCCACCAGTGACCCCGGGACTAGCGGGAACACCGGGGAGCTGTTTTTT	CATSDPGTSGNTGELFF
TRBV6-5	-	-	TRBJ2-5	TGTGCCAGCAGCAGATTCGAGACCCAGTACTTC	CASSRFETQYF
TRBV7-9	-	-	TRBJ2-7	TGTGCCAGCAGCGACTGGACAGAGTCCTACGAGCAGTACTTC	CASSDWTESYEQYF
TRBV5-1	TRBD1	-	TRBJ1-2	TGCGCCAGCAGCTTTCAACAGGGGAACTATGGCTACACCTTC	CASSFQQGNYGYTF
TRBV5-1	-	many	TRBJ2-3	TGCGCCAGCAGCTCTACAGGGAGCACAGATACGCAGTATTTT	CASSSTGSTDTQYF
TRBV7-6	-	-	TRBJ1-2	TGTGCCACCACTCAAGACCCGGGGCTGGGTGGCTACACCTTC	CATTQDPGLGGYTF
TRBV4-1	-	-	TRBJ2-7	TGCGCCAGCAGCCAAGACTCGAGCGAGGGCTACGAGCAGTACTTC	CASSQDSSEGYEQYF
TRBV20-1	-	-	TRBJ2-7	TGCAGCGCTGGACACCTTTACGAGCAGTACTTC	CSAGHLYEQYF
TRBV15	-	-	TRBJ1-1	TGTGCCACCAGCAGAGGTGGCGTGTTTGGGAACACTGAAGCTTTCTTT	CATSRGGVFGNTEAFF
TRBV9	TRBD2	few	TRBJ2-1	TGTGCCAGCAGCGTAGCTACGGGGAGCGGGGGGCTCAATGAGCAGTTCTTC	CASSVATGSGGLNEQFF
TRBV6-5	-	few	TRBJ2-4	TGTGCCAGCAGTAAAAGGGGGTTGGACATTCAGTACTTC	CASSKRGLDIQYF
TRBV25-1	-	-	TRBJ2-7	TGTGCCAGCAGTGGGGGGCAGGGGAGTGAGCAGTACTTC	CASSGGQGSEQYF
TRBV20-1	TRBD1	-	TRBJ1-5	TGCAGTGCTTGCCCGGGACAGAATCAGCCCCAGCATTTT	CSACPGQNQPQHF
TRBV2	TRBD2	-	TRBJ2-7	TGTGCCAGCAGTGAGCGGACTAGCGGATCCTACGAGCAGTACTTC	CASSERTSGSYEQYF
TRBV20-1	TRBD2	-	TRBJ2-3	TGCAGTGCCCCTAAAGCGGGGGGAACAACCACAGATACGCAGTATTTT	CSAPKAGGTTTDTQYF
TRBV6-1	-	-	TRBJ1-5	TGTGCCAGCAGTGAAGAGATAGGGGGCAATCAGCCCCAGCATTTT	CASSEEIGGNQPQHF
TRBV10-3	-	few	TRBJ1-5	TGTGCCATCTCTAAACAGGGTTCGGATAGCAATCAGCCCCAGCATTTT	CAISKQGSDSNQPQHF
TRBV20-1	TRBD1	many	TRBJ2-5	TGCAGTGCGCCGACAGGGTCGGGAGAGACCCAGTACTTC	CSAPTGSGETQYF
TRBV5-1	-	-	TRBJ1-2	TGCGCCAGCAGCGTACTTGGGGAGTATGGCTACACCTTC	CASSVLGEYGYTF
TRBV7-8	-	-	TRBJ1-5	TGTGCCAGCAGCGAATACAGGGCACAGGGCAATCAGCCCCAGCATTTT	CASSEYRAQGNQPQHF
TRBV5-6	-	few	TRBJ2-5	TGTGCCAGCAAGAAGAATCAGGGGCTGGAGACCCAGTACTTC	CASKKNQGLETQYF
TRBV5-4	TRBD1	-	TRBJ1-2	TGTGCCAGCAGGCAAGGACAGGACTATGGCTACACCTTC	CASRQGQDYGYTF
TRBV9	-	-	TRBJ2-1	TGTGCCAGCCGACCCACGAGGGGGGGCGCCTACAATGAGCAGTTCTTC	CASRPTRGGAYNEQFF
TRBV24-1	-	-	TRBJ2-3	TGTGCCACACGGGAGTCCACAGATACGCAGTATTTT	CATRESTDTQYF
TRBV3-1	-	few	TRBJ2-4	TGTGCCAGCAGCCAAGATCAGGGATTGCAGTACTTC	CASSQDQGLQYF
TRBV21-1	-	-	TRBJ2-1	TGTGCCAGCAGCACCATCAGGAGCTCCTACAATGAGCAGTTCTTC	CASSTIRSSYNEQFF
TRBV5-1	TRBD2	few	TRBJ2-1	TGCGCCAGCAGCTTGATGACTAGCGGGGGCAATGAGCAGTTCTTC	CASSLMTSGGNEQFF
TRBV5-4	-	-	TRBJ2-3	TGTGCCAGCAGCTTGGCCGATTCGGGGACAGATACGCAGTATTTT	CASSLADSGTDTQYF
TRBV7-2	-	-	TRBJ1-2	TGTGCCAGCAGCTGGACCGCTACCTATGGCTACACCTTC	CASSWTATYGYTF
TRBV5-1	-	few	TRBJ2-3	TGCGCCAGCAGCTTGTATTTGGGCACAGATACGCAGTATTTT	CASSLYLGTDTQYF
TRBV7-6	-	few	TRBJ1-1	TGTGCCAGCAGCACCCAAAGAGACACTGAAGCTTTCTTT	CASSTQRDTEAFF
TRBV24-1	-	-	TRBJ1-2	TGTGCCACCAGTGATTTGCTTCGGGGCTACACCTTC	CATSDLLRGYTF
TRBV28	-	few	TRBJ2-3	TGTGCCAGCAGTCACCCCCGCCGGGCTGTGGCAGATACGCAGTATTTT	CASSHPRRAVADTQYF
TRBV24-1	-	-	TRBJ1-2	TGTGCCACCAGTAACGGTGCTAACTATGGCTACACCTTC	CATSNGANYGYTF
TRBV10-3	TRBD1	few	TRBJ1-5	TGTGCCATCAGTGTGGGACAGGGGAATCAGCCCCAGCATTTT	CAISVGQGNQPQHF
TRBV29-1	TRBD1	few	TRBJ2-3	TGCAGCGCCCTCTCCGGGACAGGGGAGGGAGATACGCAGTATTTT	CSALSGTGEGDTQYF